The next 21 T cell receptor beta chains were all read from a single sample in a study of Ad26.COV2.S vaccination and SARS-CoV-2 variants. Treatment reported: around 19 received Ad26.COV2.S at low or high dose, single or two shots; about five received placebo; per-sample allocation not given. Sampling was done on day 63 after the first vaccine or placebo injection. Data came from immunoSEQ multiplex PCR; TCRdb stores just in-frame clones and leaves some out. The sample has 350,000 to 450,000 clones; about 85% are singletons. This specimen was peripheral blood, taken in a trial of Ad26.COV2.S vaccine versus placebo. These receptors were collected from a person aged 18 to 59 who received the Ad26.COV2.S COVID-19 vaccine or a placebo.

This clone was detected only a few times. This chain links TRBV5-1 with TRBJ2-5; 12 bases are shared with TRBD2. Trimming cost V 2 bases and J 2 bases; bases outside gene matches: 1. Germline CDR1 and CDR2: SGHRS and YFSETQ. The CDR3 sequence is 15 residues long. CDR3 protein: CASSLGLAGQETQYF. As DNA, the CDR3 is TGCGCCAGCAGCTTAGGACTAGCGGGACAAGAGACCCAGTACTTC.

The rearrangement joins TRBV4-3 to TRBJ1-1; weak D call: TRBD1 (5 bases). V lost 0 bases to trimming and J lost 4 bases, with 18 bases between them. CDR1 is LGHNA and CDR2 is YSLEER in the germline V gene. This CDR3 is built from 17 residues. For the CDR3, the DNA is TGCGCCAGCAGCCAAGATATTCTAGGCAGGGCGGGCACTGAAGCTTTCTTT. As protein: CASSQDILGRAGTEAFF.

This clone was observed a few times. The chain recombines TRBV28 with TRBJ1-1; the D gene is possibly TRBD1 (5 bases). CDR1 and CDR2 (germline): MDHEN, SYDVKM. Trimming took off 6 bases at V and 1 base at J, with 15 bases between the two ends. The CDR3 loop spans 15 amino acids. DNA of the CDR3: TGTGCCAGCAGATCGCCGGGGCTTCGGAACACTGAAGCTTTCTTT. Protein sequence: CASRSPGLRNTEAFF.

The V call is TRBV5-5, the J call TRBJ2-5; D is unresolved. Germline assignment: CDR1 SGHKS and CDR2 YYEKEE (reference sequence). The ends were cut back, 2 bases at V and 1 base at J, with 15 bases in the middle. This CDR3 is built from 16 residues. In nucleotides, the CDR3 is TGTGCCAGCAGCTTTTTAGTCTCGGTGAGCCAAGAGACCCAGTACTTC. Encoded protein: CASSFLVSVSQETQYF.

This rearrangement joins TRBV6-1 to TRBJ2-1; D gene uncertain. The CDR3 runs to 13 residues. The ends were cut back, 3 bases at V and 5 bases at J, with 8 bases in the middle. The germline CDR1 and CDR2 sequences are MNHNS and SASEGT. DNA of the CDR3: TGTGCCAGCAGTGATGTCTTTAACAATGAGCAGTTCTTC. It translates to CASSDVFNNEQFF.

The chain has TRBV6-2 or TRBV6-3 and TRBJ2-5, with D unclear. Germline V gene lookup returns CDR1 MNHEY and CDR2 SVGEGT. This CDR3 has 14 amino acids. V lost 3 bases, J lost 0 bases, and 8 bases lay in between. The CDR3 region has the DNA TGTGCCAGCAGTTATGGGCCAAACCAAGAGACCCAGTACTTC. Translating it yields CASSYGPNQETQYF.

The rearrangement uses TRBV7-9 and TRBJ2-7; no reliable D call. Germline CDR1 and CDR2: SEHNR and FQNEAQ (reference sequence). Trimming removed 4 bases from V and 2 bases from J, with 15 bases in between. This CDR3 spans 15 amino acids. CDR3 in amino acids: CASSSTDTPAYEQYF. DNA for the CDR3: TGTGCCAGCAGCTCTACTGACACGCCCGCCTACGAGCAGTACTTC.

The chain joins TRBV4-3 to TRBJ1-1; tentative D call: TRBD1 (6 bases). Trimming cost V 4 bases and J 1 base, with 13 bases left between them. Germline CDR1 reads LGHNA; CDR2 reads YSLEER. This CDR3 has 15 residues. In DNA form, the CDR3 reads TGCGCCAGCAGCCCGCGGGCCAGGGGGAACACTGAAGCTTTCTTT. It specifies CASSPRARGNTEAFF.

This chain's CDR3 is CASSKGHPADTGELFF. The CDR3 DNA sequence: TGTGCCAGCAGCAAGGGACATCCAGCGGACACCGGGGAGCTGTTTTTT. The V and J genes are TRBV9 and TRBJ2-2, with D possibly TRBD1 on 6 matching bases. The CDR3 runs to 16 residues. Germline values: CDR1 SGDLS, CDR2 YYNGEE. Trimming cost V 4 bases and J 3 bases, with 16 bases left between them.

This clone has only one observation. CDR3 nucleotide sequence: TGTGCCAGCAGCTTGGGCTTCTGGGCGTCGTCTGAAGCTTTCTTT. As protein: CASSLGFWASSEAFF. The chain couples TRBV5-6 to TRBJ1-1; D unresolved. The ends were cut back, 0 bases at V and 6 bases at J, with 15 bases in the middle. This CDR3 has 15 amino acids. Germline loops: CDR1 SGHDT, CDR2 YYEEEE.

This chain joins TRBV5-1 and TRBJ2-7; the D gene is possibly TRBD1 (6 bases). Germline V gives CDR1 SGHRS, CDR2 YFSETQ. CDR3 length: 13 residues. The V gene lost 4 bases and the J gene lost 4 bases, with 12 bases spanning the gap. The CDR3 protein is CASSIDRTYEQYF. DNA of the CDR3: TGCGCCAGCAGCATTGACAGGACTTACGAGCAGTACTTC.

The chain has TRBV20-1 and TRBJ2-1; 8 bases align to TRBD2. With 4 bases clipped from V and 12 bases from J, the junction kept 23 bases outside the gene matches. Germline V gene data show CDR1 as DFQATT and CDR2 as SNEGSKA (reference sequence). The CDR3 length is 17 residues. CDR3 nucleotide sequence: TGCAGTGCTATTGAGTCGTCTAGCGGGCTATTCGAGGGGGGGCAGTTCTTC. This codes for CSAIESSSGLFEGGQFF.

The rearrangement links TRBV27 to TRBJ1-5; 9 bases line up with TRBD1. Germline V gene lookup returns CDR1 MNHEY and CDR2 SMNVEV (reference sequence). The CDR3 is made up of 15 amino acids. V lost 6 bases and J lost 1; bases outside the gene matches: 4. The CDR3, as DNA: TGTGCCAGCAGCGTCACAGGGGGCAGCAATCAGCCCCAGCATTTT. Protein: CASSVTGGSNQPQHF.

The rearrangement uses TRBV24-1 and TRBJ2-3; 9 nucleotides match TRBD1. Germline V gene data show CDR1 as KGHDR and CDR2 as SFDVKD. The CDR3 is 15 residues long. The trim removed 6 bases at V and 3 bases at J, leaving 6 bases unmatched. CDR3 sequence (DNA): TGTGCCACCAGTCCCGGGACAGGGAGAACAGATACGCAGTATTTT. Translation: CATSPGTGRTDTQYF.

The J gene is TRBJ2-5, the V gene TRBV5-8; possibly TRBD1 for D (6 bases). CDR3 length equals 14 residues. The V end was cut by 1 base, the J end by 1 base, with 8 bases between. Looked up from germline, CDR1 is SGHTS and CDR2 is YDEGEE. The CDR3 reads CASSLFRGQETQYF. The DNA for the CDR3 is TGTGCCAGCAGCTTGTTCAGGGGCCAAGAGACCCAGTACTTC. The full variable domain, completed using reference TRBV5-8 and TRBJ2-5, is EAGVTQSPTHLIKTRGQQATLRCSPISGHTSVYWYQQALGLGLQFLLWYDEGEERNRGNFPPRFSGRQFPNYSSELNVNALELEDSALYLCASSLFRGQETQYFGPGTRLLVL.

The chain has TRBV5-6 and TRBJ2-7, with 9 positions matching TRBD1. Trimming cost V 1 base and J 5 bases; bases outside gene matches: 7. The CDR3 consists of 15 residues. Germline values: CDR1 SGHDT, CDR2 YYEEEE. The chain's CDR3 is CASSLNRGLKDEQYF. CDR3 coding DNA: TGTGCCAGCAGCTTGAACAGGGGGCTGAAAGACGAGCAGTACTTC. Combining the CDR3 with reference TRBV5-6 and TRBJ2-7 gives the whole variable domain DAGVTQSPTHLIKTRGQQVTLRCSPKSGHDTVSWYQQALGQGPQFIFQYYEEEERQRGNFPDRFSGHQFPNYSSELNVNALLLGDSALYLCASSLNRGLKDEQYFGPGTRLTVT.

The genes are TRBV15 and TRBJ1-1; no clear D gene. Trimming left V 1 base short and J 2 bases short, with 8 bases between. CDR3 size: 14 residues. Looked up from germline, CDR1 is LNHNV and CDR2 is YYDKDF (reference sequence). Here the CDR3 reads CATSRGGVNTEAFF. The CDR3 coding sequence is TGTGCCACCAGCAGAGGGGGAGTTAACACTGAAGCTTTCTTT.

This clone was picked up one time. V usage is TRBV30 and J usage is TRBJ1-5; 7 bases match TRBD1. J gave up 6 bases and V 0 bases, and 5 bases lay outside the gene matches. Germline values: CDR1 GTSNPN, CDR2 SVGIG (reference sequence). The CDR3 has 14 residues. The CDR3 sequence: CAWSVGDRRQPQHF. The CDR3 DNA reads as TGTGCCTGGAGTGTAGGGGACAGACGTCAGCCCCAGCATTTT. Full variable domain (missing parts from reference TRBV30 and TRBJ1-5): SQTIHQWPATLVQPVGSPLSLECTVEGTSNPNLYWYRQAAGRGLQLLFYSVGIGQISSEVPQNLSASRPQDRQFILSSKKLLLSDSGFYLCAWSVGDRRQPQHFGDGTRLSIL.

The rearrangement links TRBV6-2 or TRBV6-3 to TRBJ1-4, with D perhaps matching TRBD1 (5 bases). Trimming shortened V by 6 bases and J by 11 bases, and 19 bases separated the two germline ends. There are 14 residues in the CDR3. Germline CDR1 MNHEY, CDR2 SVGEGT. The CDR3 nucleotides are TGTGCCAGCAGCCTCGGCGGGGCCAACGAGAAACTGTTTTTT. Its protein product is CASSLGGANEKLFF.

The V call is TRBV9, the J call TRBJ1-2, with D tentatively TRBD1 (5 bases). Germline V lookup: CDR1 SGDLS, CDR2 YYNGEE. CDR3 length: 13 residues. V gave up 0 bases and J gave up 7 bases, with 10 bases separating them. The CDR3 sequence: CASSVGTGPGYTF. DNA of the CDR3: TGTGCCAGCAGCGTAGGTACAGGACCTGGCTACACCTTC.

The V gene is TRBV6-5, the J gene TRBJ1-1; D perhaps matches TRBD1 (5 bases). There are 14 residues in the CDR3. The germline V and J ends were trimmed by 6 bases and 1 base, with 12 bases remaining between them. CDR1 is MNHEY and CDR2 is SVGAGI in the germline V gene. For the CDR3, the DNA is TGTGCCAGCAGAAGGGGACCGCCGAACACTGAAGCTTTCTTT. Translation: CASRRGPPNTEAFF.